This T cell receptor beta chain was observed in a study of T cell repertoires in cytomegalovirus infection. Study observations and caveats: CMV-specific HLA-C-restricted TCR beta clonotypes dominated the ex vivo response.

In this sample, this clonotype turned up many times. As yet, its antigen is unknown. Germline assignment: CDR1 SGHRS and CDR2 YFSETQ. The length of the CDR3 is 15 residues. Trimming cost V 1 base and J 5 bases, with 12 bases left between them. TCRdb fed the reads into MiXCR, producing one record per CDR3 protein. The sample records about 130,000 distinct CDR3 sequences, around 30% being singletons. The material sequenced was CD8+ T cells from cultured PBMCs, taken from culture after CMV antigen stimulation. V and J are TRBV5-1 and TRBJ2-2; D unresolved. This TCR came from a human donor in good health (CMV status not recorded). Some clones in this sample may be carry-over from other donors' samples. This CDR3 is CASSLSVSITGELFF. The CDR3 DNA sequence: TGCGCCAGCAGCTTGTCCGTGTCGATTACCGGGGAGCTGTTTTTT. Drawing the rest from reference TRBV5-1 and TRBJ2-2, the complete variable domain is KAGVTQTPRYLIKTRGQQVTLSCSPISGHRSVSWYQQTPGQGLQFLFEYFSETQRNKGNFPGRFSGRQFSNSRSEMNVSTLELGDSALYLCASSLSVSITGELFFGEGSRLTVL.